The source of this TCR beta chain is a study of blood T cell repertoires in COVID-19. Study context: Some COVID-19 samples were acute and others convalescent; all came from the United States, Italy and Spain. PBMCs, B-cell-depleted T cells, or T cells provided the cDNA or gDNA that made up the material.

In the study's own analysis: Using reference gene primer amplification, nucleated cell counts were estimated. Here immunoSEQ multiplex PCR was the method, and the copy in TCRdb shows in-frame clones only, minus some. V, J and clone size are taken as reported in that table, and D and trimming were inferred from the DNA itself. This table has around 370,000 clones, about 90% appearing once. Seattle's cohort entered during active infection and was followed longitudinally. Losses at the gene ends were 5 bases for V and 0 bases for J; bases not matched to a gene: 9. This CDR3 is built from 18 residues. Germline V gene lookup returns CDR1 SGHAT and CDR2 FQNNGV.

Sequencing used peripheral blood. This chain joins TRBV11-2 and TRBJ2-7; 14 positions match TRBD2. This clonotype was sampled from a woman between 45 and 60 years old with COVID-19, enrolled during active disease. Here the CDR3 reads CASSQTGTSGRFSYEQYF. Here the CDR3 DNA reads TGTGCCAGCAGCCAGACCGGGACTAGCGGGAGATTCTCCTACGAGCAGTACTTC.